This TCR beta chain was documented in a study of blood T cell repertoires in COVID-19. The CDR3 length is 15 residues. V lost 4 bases to trimming and J lost 2 bases, with 15 bases between them. Per the germline V gene, CDR1 is MNHEY and CDR2 is SMNVEV (reference sequence). The data were produced by immunoSEQ multiplex PCR, yet TCRdb's version contains in-frame clones alone and is incomplete. The sample lists about 62,000 clones; roughly 90% were seen once. The receptor comes from a woman at least 80 years old with acute or convalescent COVID-19. Material for sequencing was peripheral blood. The J gene is TRBJ2-7, the V gene TRBV27; TRBD1 is a possible D gene (6 bases). In DNA, the CDR3 is TGTGCCAGCAGTTCGCGGACAGTCGCGGCCTACGAGCAGTACTTC. Translating it yields CASSSRTVAAYEQYF.